The rows below give T cell receptor beta chains drawn from one sample of a study of T cell repertoires in cytomegalovirus infection. TCRdb re-derived calls from the reads in MiXCR, one entry per CDR3 protein. The sample lists about 260,000 distinct CDR3 sequences; roughly an eighth were seen once. Sequenced material: PBMCs. The receptor set was obtained from a human donor in good health (CMV status not recorded). Some clones in this sample may be carry-over from other donors' samples. The CDR3 runs from the conserved cysteine through the conserved F or W. D genes are given only for firm matches. Not every row has a clone size; where given, it reads once, few, many or a size class.

TRBV7-2	many	TRBJ1-1	.	TGTGCCAGCAGCCAGAGGGGTGGCAGCCGATTT	CASSQRGGSRF
TRBV25-1	.	TRBJ1-6	.	TGTGCCAGCAATCGGGCAGCTAATTCACCCCTCCACTTT	CASNRAANSPLHF
TRBV6-5	.	TRBJ1-1	.	TGTGCCAGCAGTTACGGGGTGGGGATGAACACTGAAGCTTTCTTT	CASSYGVGMNTEAFF
TRBV5-1	few	TRBJ1-1	TRBD1	TGCGCCAGCACCATGGACAGGCACAAACCGAACACTGAAGCTTTCTTT	CASTMDRHKPNTEAFF
TRBV25-1	many	TRBJ2-5	TRBD1	TGTGCCAGCAGGGACCCGGGACAGGGGATAAAGACCCAGTACTTC	CASRDPGQGIKTQYF
TRBV20-1	.	TRBJ1-3	.	TGCAGTGCCCAGCTCGTAGGAGGAAACACCATATATTTT	CSAQLVGGNTIYF
TRBV20-1	many	TRBJ2-1	.	TGCAGTGCTAGTGGTGGGGGTGACAATGAGCAGTTCTTC	CSASGGGDNEQFF
TRBV19	.	TRBJ1-5	.	TGTGCCAGCGGCAGTAAACAGCCCCAGCATTTT	CASGSKQPQHF
TRBV12-3/TRBV12-4	.	TRBJ1-5	.	TGTGCCAGCGGTCTGATAGGTAGCAATCAGCCCCAGCATTTT	CASGLIGSNQPQHF
TRBV7-9	.	TRBJ2-7	.	TGTGCCAGCGGCAAGATCCGGGACTTCGAGCAGTACTTC	CASGKIRDFEQYF
TRBV5-6	few	TRBJ2-7	.	TGTGCCAGCAGCTTGGCCGGGGAGTGGGAGCAGTACTTC	CASSLAGEWEQYF
TRBV7-9	many	TRBJ1-1	.	TGTGCCAGCAGCTTAGCAGGGAACACTGAAGCTTTCTTT	CASSLAGNTEAFF
TRBV2	.	TRBJ2-1	.	TGTGCCAGCAGTAAGACTAGATCAGGTTCCTACAATGAGCAGTTCTTC	CASSKTRSGSYNEQFF
TRBV7-9	many	TRBJ2-1	TRBD1	TGTGCCAGCAGCTTCACCCAGGGACAGACCAATGAGCAGTTCTTC	CASSFTQGQTNEQFF
TRBV7-2	many	TRBJ2-4	.	TGTGCCAGCAGCTTAACAGGGTACCCCAAAAACATTCAGTACTTC	CASSLTGYPKNIQYF
TRBV20-1	.	TRBJ2-7	.	TGCAGTGCTAGTGTTCCCCGGGAGTGGCTCTACGAGCAGTACTTC	CSASVPREWLYEQYF
TRBV20-1	many	TRBJ1-2	.	TGCAGTGCTAGGGGGGCCAACCCCCCCTATGGCTACACCTTC	CSARGANPPYGYTF
TRBV28	few	TRBJ1-1	.	TGTGCCAGCAGTTTTAGGCCCCGCACTGAAGCTTTCTTT	CASSFRPRTEAFF
TRBV7-3	.	TRBJ2-3	TRBD2	TGTGCCAGCAGCCCACTGGGGGGGGATACGCAGTATTTT	CASSPLGGDTQYF
TRBV6-1	.	TRBJ1-1	.	TGTGCCAGCATCGATTCCGCCAACACTGAAGCTTTCTTT	CASIDSANTEAFF
TRBV6-6	.	TRBJ1-6	TRBD1	TGTGCCAGCAGTTACACACGGACAGGAGCTTCACCCCTCCACTTT	CASSYTRTGASPLHF
TRBV5-1	.	TRBJ2-6	.	TGCGCCAGCAGCTTAATGGCATTCTCTGGGGCCAACGTCCTGACTTTC	CASSLMAFSGANVLTF
TRBV20-1	.	TRBJ1-2	.	TGCAGTGCTCCAGACCAAGCTAACTATGGCTACACCTTC	CSAPDQANYGYTF